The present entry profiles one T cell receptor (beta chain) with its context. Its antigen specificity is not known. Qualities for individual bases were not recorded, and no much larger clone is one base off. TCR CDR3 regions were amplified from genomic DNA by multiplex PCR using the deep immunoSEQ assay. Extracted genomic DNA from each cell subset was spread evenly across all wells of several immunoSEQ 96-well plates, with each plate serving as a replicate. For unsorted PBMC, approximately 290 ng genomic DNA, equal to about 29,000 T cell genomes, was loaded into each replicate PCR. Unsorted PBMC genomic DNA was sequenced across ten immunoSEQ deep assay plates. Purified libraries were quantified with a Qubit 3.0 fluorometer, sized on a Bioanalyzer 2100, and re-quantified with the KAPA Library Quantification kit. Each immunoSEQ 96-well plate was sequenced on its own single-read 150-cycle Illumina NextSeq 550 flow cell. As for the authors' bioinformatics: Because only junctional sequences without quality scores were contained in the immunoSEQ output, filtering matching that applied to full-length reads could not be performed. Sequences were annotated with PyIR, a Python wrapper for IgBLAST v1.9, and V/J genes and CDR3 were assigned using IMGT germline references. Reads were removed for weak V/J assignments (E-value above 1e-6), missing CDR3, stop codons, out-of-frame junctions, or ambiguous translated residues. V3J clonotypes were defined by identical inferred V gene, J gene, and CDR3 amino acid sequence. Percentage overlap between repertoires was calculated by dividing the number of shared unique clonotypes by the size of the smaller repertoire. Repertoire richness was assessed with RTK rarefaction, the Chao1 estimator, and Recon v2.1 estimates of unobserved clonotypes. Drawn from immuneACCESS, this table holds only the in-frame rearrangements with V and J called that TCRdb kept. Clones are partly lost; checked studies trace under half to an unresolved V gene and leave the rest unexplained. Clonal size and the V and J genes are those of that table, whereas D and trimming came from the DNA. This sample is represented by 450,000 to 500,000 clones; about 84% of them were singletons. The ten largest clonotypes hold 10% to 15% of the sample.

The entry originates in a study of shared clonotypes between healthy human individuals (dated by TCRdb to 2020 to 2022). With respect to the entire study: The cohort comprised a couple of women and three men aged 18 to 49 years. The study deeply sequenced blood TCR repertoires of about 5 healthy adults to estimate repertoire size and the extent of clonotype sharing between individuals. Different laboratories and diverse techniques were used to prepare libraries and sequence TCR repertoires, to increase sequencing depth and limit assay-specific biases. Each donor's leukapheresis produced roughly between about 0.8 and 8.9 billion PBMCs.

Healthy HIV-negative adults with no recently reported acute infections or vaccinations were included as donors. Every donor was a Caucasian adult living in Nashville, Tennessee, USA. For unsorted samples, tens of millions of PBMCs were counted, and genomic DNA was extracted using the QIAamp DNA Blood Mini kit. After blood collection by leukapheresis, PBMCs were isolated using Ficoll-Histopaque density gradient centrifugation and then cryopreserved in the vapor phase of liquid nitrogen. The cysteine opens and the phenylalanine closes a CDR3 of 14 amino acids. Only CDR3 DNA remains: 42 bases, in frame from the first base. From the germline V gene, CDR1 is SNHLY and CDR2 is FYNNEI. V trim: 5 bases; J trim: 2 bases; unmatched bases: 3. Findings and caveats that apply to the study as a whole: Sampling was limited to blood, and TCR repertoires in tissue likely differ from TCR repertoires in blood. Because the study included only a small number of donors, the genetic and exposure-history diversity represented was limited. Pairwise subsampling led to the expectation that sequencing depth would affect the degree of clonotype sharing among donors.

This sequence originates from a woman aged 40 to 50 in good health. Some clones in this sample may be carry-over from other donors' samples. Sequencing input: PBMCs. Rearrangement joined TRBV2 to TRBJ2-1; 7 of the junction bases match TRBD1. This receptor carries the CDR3 CASSWQGAYNEQFF. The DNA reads TGTGCCAGCAGTTGGCAGGGGGCCTACAATGAGCAGTTCTTC.